Each of the 26 T cell receptor beta chains below was sequenced from the same sample in a study of neoadjuvant anti-PD-1 for oral cavity cancer. The time point was: after neoadjuvant nivolumab, at surgical resection. The repertoire was sequenced with immunoSEQ multiplex PCR; TCRdb's copy has only in-frame clones and lacks some. The repertoire holds 55,000 to 75,000 clones, with less than 90% as singletons. This specimen was PBMCs, taken after nivolumab (anti-PD-1) treatment. The source of these receptors is a person aged 35-79 years with oral cavity squamous cell carcinoma.

The chain is built from TRBV7-9 and TRBJ1-6, with D unclear. This CDR3 is 17 amino acids long. Germline CDR1 and CDR2: SEHNR and FQNEAQ (reference sequence). The V end lost 1 base, the J end lost 3 bases, and 13 bases lay between the germline ends. In DNA form, the CDR3 reads TGTGCCAGCAGCTTAGGGCCGGGAGTGGGCTATAATTCACCCCTCCACTTT. It yields the protein CASSLGPGVGYNSPLHF.

The chain is built from TRBV6-1 and TRBJ1-1, with D possibly being TRBD1 (5 bases). The germline V gene encodes CDR1 MNHNS and CDR2 SASEGT. The CDR3 spans 14 residues. Trimming removed 2 bases from V and 8 bases from J, with 15 bases in between. Here the CDR3 DNA reads TGTGCCAGCAGTGAATGGGGGATCGGTCGGGAAGCTTTCTTT. The encoded protein is CASSEWGIGREAFF.

The chain recombines TRBV7-9 with TRBJ1-2, with TRBD1 identical over 9 bases. Germline V CDR1 and CDR2: SEHNR, FQNEAQ (reference sequence). The CDR3 sequence is 17 residues long. V shed 4 bases and J 3 bases; nucleotides not matched to a gene: 12. The CDR3: CASSSFLRDRAYYGYTF. The CDR3, as DNA: TGTGCCAGCAGCTCGTTCCTGAGGGACAGGGCCTACTATGGCTACACCTTC.

Here the CDR3 DNA reads TGTGCCAGCAGCTTCCCGGGACAGATGAACACTGAAGCTTTCTTT. Translated, it gives CASSFPGQMNTEAFF. The chain employs TRBV7-2 and TRBJ1-1; 7 positions agree with TRBD1. The CDR3 is 15 amino acids. V shed 3 bases, J shed 0 bases, and the junction held 4 bases outside the gene matches. Germline V gene lookup returns CDR1 SGHTA and CDR2 FQGNSA.

The V gene is TRBV5-1, the J gene TRBJ2-3, with 11 bases that match TRBD2. After removal of 4 bases from V and 6 bases from J, the junction contained 13 bases not matched to a gene. The CDR3 contains 17 residues. The germline CDR1 and CDR2 sequences are SGHRS and YFSETQ. The CDR3 here is CASSRNPGLAAQDTQYF. The CDR3 DNA reads as TGCGCCAGCAGCCGTAATCCGGGACTAGCGGCCCAGGATACGCAGTATTTT.

The rearrangement uses TRBV19 and TRBJ1-5, with D unclear. The V end was cut by 6 bases, the J end by 3 bases, with 12 bases between. Germline lookup yields CDR1 LNHDA and CDR2 SQIVND (reference sequence). The CDR3 has 14 amino acids. Written as DNA, the CDR3 is TGTGCCAGTAGGGGTCGCGAGTTCAATCAGCCCCAGCATTTT. This gives the protein CASRGREFNQPQHF.

CDR3 in amino acids: CASSLAGRYSYEQYF. The CDR3 DNA follows: TGCGCCAGCAGCTTGGCAGGCCGTTACTCCTACGAGCAGTACTTC. The chain combines TRBV5-1 with TRBJ2-7; D unresolved. Germline lookup yields CDR1 SGHRS and CDR2 YFSETQ. V gave up 0 bases and J gave up 0 bases, with 10 bases separating them. CDR3 length: 15 residues.

The CDR3 spells CASRRDRYEQYF. The CDR3 DNA is TGCGCCAGCAGGAGGGACAGATACGAGCAGTACTTC. The J gene is TRBJ2-7, the V gene TRBV5-1, with 7 bases aligning to TRBD1. The V gene's germline CDR1 is SGHRS and CDR2 YFSETQ. The CDR3 runs to 12 residues. The V segment lost 5 bases and the J segment 4 bases; nucleotides outside the gene matches: 3.

V and J are TRBV5-5 and TRBJ1-4; 9 bases are shared with TRBD1. CDR3 size: 15 residues. In germline, CDR1 is SGHKS, CDR2 YYEKEE (reference sequence). V lost 3 bases, J lost 7 bases, and 7 bases stayed unmatched. CDR3 in DNA: TGTGCCAGCAGCTCTATGACAGGGGGTATTGAAAAACTGTTTTTT. Translated: CASSSMTGGIEKLFF. Full variable domain (remainder filled in from reference TRBV5-5 and TRBJ1-4): DAGVTQSPTHLIKTRGQQVTLRCSPISGHKSVSWYQQVLGQGPQFIFQYYEKEERGRGNFPDRFSARQFPNYSSELNVNALLLGDSALYLCASSSMTGGIEKLFFGSGTQLSVL.

The V and J genes are TRBV28 and TRBJ1-3; weak D call: TRBD1 (5 bases). This CDR3 spans 12 amino acids. Germline V CDR1 and CDR2: MDHEN, SYDVKM. The CDR3 DNA is TGTGCGGCCACAAGGGGCGCAAACACCATATATTTT. Translated: CAATRGANTIYF.

This clone was found once. The CDR3, as DNA: TGTGCCAGCAGCTTAGGGGGAGGGGCAGGCCAGCCCCAGCATTTT. Translating gives CASSLGGGAGQPQHF. V and J are TRBV5-6 and TRBJ1-5, with TRBD1 as a possible D gene (6 bases). V dropped 2 bases and J dropped 7 bases, with 16 bases sitting between them. The CDR3 contains 15 residues. Germline V gives CDR1 SGHDT, CDR2 YYEEEE.

The chain links TRBV6-6 to TRBJ2-1, with 14 bases matching TRBD2. The CDR3 length is 15 residues. From germline, CDR1 is MNHNY and CDR2 SVGAGI (reference sequence). Losses at the gene ends were 6 bases for V and 7 bases for J; bases not matched to a gene: 5. The CDR3 here is CASSRLAGGRNEQFF. In DNA form, the CDR3 reads TGTGCCAGCAGCCGACTAGCGGGGGGGCGGAATGAGCAGTTCTTC.

This chain links TRBV12-2 with TRBJ2-5; the table's TRBD2 call for D was not verified on the DNA. TRBV12-2 is designated a pseudogene. CDR3 length equals 12 residues. The CDR3 loop is CASRLARETQYF. CDR3 DNA: TGTGCAAGTCGCTTAGCGCGGGAGACCCAGTACTTC.

J is TRBJ2-5 and V is TRBV5-4; the match to TRBD2 covers 8 bases. From germline, CDR1 is SGHNT and CDR2 YYREEE (reference sequence). V lost 4 bases and J lost 4; bases outside the gene matches: 12. The CDR3 is 16 amino acids. The DNA of the CDR3 is TGTGCCAGCAGCGAAAGATTTAGCGGGGCAGGAGAGACCCAGTACTTC. This gives the protein CASSERFSGAGETQYF.

V is TRBV7-6 and J is TRBJ2-7; D is perhaps TRBD1 or TRBD2 (5 bases each). V shed 4 bases and J shed 9 bases, with 19 bases lying between them. CDR1 SGHVS and CDR2 FNYEAQ come from the germline V gene. This CDR3 comprises 14 residues. The CDR3 DNA reads TGTGCCAGCAGCTCGCAAGGCGGTGGGGACCCGCAGTACTTC. This translates into CASSSQGGGDPQYF.

This chain uses TRBV2 with TRBJ1-2, with 9 bases identical to TRBD1. After removal of 4 bases from V and 7 bases from J, the junction contained 10 bases not matched to a gene. Germline CDR1 and CDR2: SNHLY and FYNNEI. The CDR3 covers 15 residues. CDR3 sequence: CASSARQGGFGGYTF. CDR3 sequence (DNA): TGTGCCAGCAGTGCCCGACAGGGGGGATTTGGTGGCTACACCTTC.

This rearrangement joins TRBV19 to TRBJ1-4; D uncertain. Germline CDR1 is LNHDA and CDR2 is SQIVND (reference sequence). Trimming took 3 bases from V and 4 from J, leaving 12 bases between them. The CDR3 extends over 15 amino acids. CDR3 sequence: CASSIWFWSNEKLFF. DNA of the CDR3: TGTGCCAGTAGTATCTGGTTTTGGAGTAATGAAAAACTGTTTTTT.

The chain employs TRBV11-2 and TRBJ1-1; D uncertain. The CDR3 consists of 11 residues. Trimming cost V 5 bases and J 8 bases, with 9 bases left between them. In germline, CDR1 is SGHAT, CDR2 FQNNGV. The CDR3 sequence: CASSPIREAFF. The DNA of the CDR3 is TGTGCCAGCAGCCCGATACGCGAAGCTTTCTTT.

This clone showed up just once. The chain employs TRBV6-1 and TRBJ1-1; tentatively, D is TRBD1 (6 bases). CDR1 MNHNS and CDR2 SASEGT come from the germline V gene. Trimming took off 8 bases at V and 5 bases at J, with 15 bases between the two ends. This CDR3 has 13 residues. The CDR3 DNA sequence: TGTGCCAGCGGTTCACAGGGTTGGACTGAAGCTTTCTTT. The encoded protein is CASGSQGWTEAFF.

The sample holds one count of this clone. The chain recombines TRBV9 with TRBJ2-3; a possible D gene is TRBD2 (7 bases). Germline CDR1 SGDLS, CDR2 YYNGEE. CDR3 length: 13 amino acids. With 8 bases removed from V and 0 bases from J, the gap between germline ends came to 10 bases. CDR3 bases: TGTGCCAGTAGGGGGGGCAGCACAGATACGCAGTATTTT. As protein: CASRGGSTDTQYF.

V is TRBV7-8 and J is TRBJ1-1, with D unresolved. Trimming took 5 bases from V and 2 from J, leaving 12 bases between them. CDR3 length: 14 residues. Germline V gene lookup returns CDR1 SGHVS and CDR2 FQNEAQ. The CDR3 DNA reads as TGTGCCAGCAGCGTACAGATAACCAACACTGAAGCTTTCTTT. Its translation: CASSVQITNTEAFF. Full variable domain (missing parts from reference TRBV7-8 and TRBJ1-1): GAGVSQSPRYKVAKRGQDVALRCDPISGHVSLFWYQQALGQGPEFLTYFQNEAQLDKSGLPSDRFFAERPEGSVSTLKIQRTQQEDSAVYLCASSVQITNTEAFFGQGTRLTVV.

This sequence joins TRBV11-2 and TRBJ1-1; 8 nucleotides agree with TRBD1. J was trimmed by 0 bases and V by 6 bases; bases with no gene match: 9. CDR1 and CDR2 (germline): SGHAT, FQNNGV. The CDR3 contains 16 residues. The CDR3 protein is CASRPGGGILNTEAFF. Written as DNA, the CDR3 is TGTGCCAGCAGACCAGGGGGCGGAATTTTGAACACTGAAGCTTTCTTT.

The chain carries TRBV9 and TRBJ2-1; 7 positions agree with TRBD2. The CDR3 is 14 amino acids. V was clipped by 3 bases and J by 4 bases; unmatched bases: 4. The germline V gene has CDR1 SGDLS and CDR2 YYNGEE. CDR3 sequence: CASSGLAEYNEQFF. The CDR3 DNA is TGTGCCAGCAGCGGCCTAGCGGAGTACAATGAGCAGTTCTTC.

This chain uses TRBV14 with TRBJ1-1; no definite D call. Germline assignment: CDR1 SGHDN and CDR2 FVKESK. CDR3 length: 13 residues. With 3 bases removed from V and 0 bases from J, the gap between germline ends came to 5 bases. CDR3 in amino acids: CASSQNMNTEAFF. The CDR3 coding sequence is TGTGCCAGCAGCCAGAATATGAACACTGAAGCTTTCTTT.

This rearrangement joins TRBV9 to TRBJ2-1, with no clear D. This CDR3 has 11 residues. V lost 4 bases to trimming and J lost 8 bases, with 7 bases between them. Germline V gene sequence: CDR1 SGDLS, CDR2 YYNGEE. The CDR3 DNA reads TGTGCCAGCAGCACCGGCTATGAGCAGTTCTTC. It encodes CASSTGYEQFF.

This clone occurred once. The chain has TRBV7-3 and TRBJ2-2; no reliable D call. CDR3 length: 14 residues. From germline, CDR1 is SGHTA and CDR2 FQGTGA. Trimming removed 2 bases at V and 1 base at J, with 5 bases between. CDR3 sequence reads: CASSLRRNTGELFF. CDR3 in DNA: TGTGCCAGCAGCTTACGCCGGAACACCGGGGAGCTGTTTTTT. Complete variable domain (other parts from reference TRBV7-3 and TRBJ2-2): GAGVSQTPSNKVTEKGKYVELRCDPISGHTALYWYRQSLGQGPEFLIYFQGTGAADDSGLPNDRFFAVRPEGSVSTLKIQRTERGDSAVYLCASSLRRNTGELFFGEGSRLTVL.